This TCR beta chain was profiled in a study of blood T cell repertoires in COVID-19. As for the study in general: The United States, Italy and Spain were the sources of the acute and convalescent COVID-19 samples. T cells, B-cell-depleted T cells, or PBMCs supplied cDNA or gDNA.

In the study's own analysis: Using reference gene primer amplification, nucleated cell counts were estimated. The method was immunoSEQ multiplex PCR; TCRdb's version includes in-frame clones alone and lacks a portion of them. V and J calls plus clone size are reproduced from that table; the DNA served to infer D and trimming. The repertoire holds 200,000 to 300,000 clones, about nine tenths seen once, with around 10% in the top ten. This clonotype was obtained from a man aged 40-50 years who had recovered from COVID-19. The sample taken for sequencing was peripheral blood.

As DNA, the CDR3 is TGTGCAAGTCGTCCCATGACTAGCTATACGCAGTATTTT. Its translation is CASRPMTSYTQYF. The chain recombines TRBV12-2 with TRBJ2-3; the table names TRBD2, a call not compared with the DNA. TRBV12-2 is an annotated pseudogene. CDR3 length: 13 residues.